This T cell receptor beta chain was obtained from a study of graft-versus-host responses after intestinal transplantation. Study details: Recipients across the board were started on anti-thymocyte globulin induction, then kept on tacrolimus and steroids for around three years.

CDR3 length: 16 residues. Germline V gene lookup returns CDR1 MNHEY and CDR2 SMNVEV (reference sequence). Trimming removed 0 bases from V and 2 bases from J, with 13 bases in between. Measured with immunoSEQ multiplex PCR; TCRdb has only the in-frame clones, and not every one. The data contain around 50,000 clones, around 85% of them singletons. Details on this clone: Its antigen remains unidentified.

The TCR originated in a human donor who was the organ donor for an intestinal transplant. The V call is TRBV27, the J call TRBJ1-2; D possibly corresponds to TRBD1 (5 bases). The source was unstimulated CD4+ T cells sorted from spleen or lymph node cells, collected before transplant. CDR3 nucleotides: TGTGCCAGCAGTTTATCCCTTTTGGAGGGGAACTATGGCTACACCTTC. Protein sequence: CASSLSLLEGNYGYTF.